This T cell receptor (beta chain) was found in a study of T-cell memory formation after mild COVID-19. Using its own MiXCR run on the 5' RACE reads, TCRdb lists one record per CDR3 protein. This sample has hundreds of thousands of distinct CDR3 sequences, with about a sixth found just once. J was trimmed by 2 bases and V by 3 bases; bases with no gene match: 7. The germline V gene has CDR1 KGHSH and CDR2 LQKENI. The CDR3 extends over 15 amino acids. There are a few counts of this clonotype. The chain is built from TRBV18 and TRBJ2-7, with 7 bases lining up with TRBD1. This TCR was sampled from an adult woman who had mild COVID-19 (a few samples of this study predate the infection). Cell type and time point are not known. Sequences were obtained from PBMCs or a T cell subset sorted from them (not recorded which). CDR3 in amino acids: CASSPRQGGAYEQYF. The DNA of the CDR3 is TGTGCCAGCTCACCTCGACAGGGTGGGGCCTACGAGCAGTACTTC.